In this sample, the clone carrying this T cell receptor (beta chain) turned up many times. Its antigen is unknown. This specimen comes from a study of early T cells in non-severe SARS-CoV-2 infection. Study background: The chains were unpaired, and the sequenced material was bulk RNA from unsorted whole blood.

V was pared by 3 bases and J by 4 bases, with 8 bases of the junction left unmatched. This CDR3 comprises 15 residues. Germline-derived CDR1 and CDR2 are SQVTM and ANQGSEA. Study-wide points: Reliance on VDJdb matching favored anti-spike CD8 responses; private and CD4 specificities were missed.

Unique molecular identifiers were attached to individual cDNA molecules. MiXCR was run by TCRdb on the 5' RACE reads, yielding one entry per CDR3 protein. This table has about 54,000 distinct CDR3 sequences, around 8% appearing once. Material: whole blood, obtained at baseline. The receptor was derived from an adult who was a healthcare worker with PCR-confirmed SARS-CoV-2 infection or an uninfected control (not recorded which). The chain uses TRBV29-1 and TRBJ2-1; 8 bases map to TRBD1. The CDR3 region is CSVEGRRTGYNEQFF. The CDR3 region has the DNA TGCAGCGTTGAGGGGAGACGGACAGGGTACAATGAGCAGTTCTTC.